These 13 T cell receptor beta chains were all obtained from the same sample, sequenced in a study of blood T cell repertoires in COVID-19. Profiled with immunoSEQ multiplex PCR; TCRdb holds only in-frame clones, not every one. Of 200,000 to 300,000 clones listed, approximately 86% are singletons. The specimen sequenced was peripheral blood. The receptor set was obtained from a human donor in a cohort sampled during active COVID-19.

The chain recombines TRBV5-1 with TRBJ2-1; 11 bases align to TRBD2. This CDR3 spans 17 amino acids. Per the germline V gene, CDR1 is SGHRS and CDR2 is YFSETQ. Trimming took 5 bases from V and 7 from J; bases not matched to a gene: 14. In nucleotides, the CDR3 is TGCGCCAGCAGTCGCCGATCTAGCGGGGGGTCTGGTAATGAGCAGTTCTTC. Residues: CASSRRSSGGSGNEQFF.

The chain is built from TRBV19 and TRBJ2-2; D is perhaps TRBD2 (6 bases). Germline lookup yields CDR1 LNHDA and CDR2 SQIVND (reference sequence). This CDR3 is built from 15 residues. Trimming cost V 5 bases and J 7 bases, with 17 bases left between them. The CDR3, as DNA: TGTGCCAGTAGTTCCCGAGCTAGCGAAGGCGGGGAGCTGTTTTTT. Its protein product is CASSSRASEGGELFF.

The chain joins TRBV20-1 to TRBJ1-4; D possibly corresponds to TRBD1 (6 bases). CDR1 and CDR2 (germline): DFQATT, SNEGSKA (reference sequence). The V end lost 3 bases, the J end lost 5 bases, and 10 bases lay between the germline ends. The CDR3 contains 13 residues. This CDR3 is CSASRDRNEKLFF. In nucleotides, the CDR3 is TGCAGTGCTAGTCGCGACAGGAATGAAAAACTGTTTTTT.

J is TRBJ2-1 and V is TRBV19, with 10 bases aligning to TRBD2. CDR1 and CDR2 from the germline V gene are LNHDA and SQIVND (reference sequence). J was trimmed by 8 bases and V by 2 bases; bases with no gene match: 3. The CDR3 runs 14 residues. The CDR3 DNA reads TGTGCCAGTAGTATAAGCGGGGGGGCAGATGAGCAGTTCTTC. Its translation: CASSISGGADEQFF.

In its sample, this clone was seen a few times. This sequence joins TRBV7-2 and TRBJ2-1, with 9 bases lining up with TRBD2. V shed 1 base and J 9 bases; nucleotides not matched to a gene: 10. The CDR3 is 16 amino acids. Germline CDR1 SGHTA, CDR2 FQGNSA. CDR3 region: CASSLDGGRGASEQFF. The CDR3 region has the DNA TGTGCCAGCAGCTTAGACGGCGGGAGGGGGGCGAGTGAGCAGTTCTTC.

The rearrangement joins TRBV5-6 to TRBJ1-5; TRBD1 agrees at 8 bases. The CDR3 contains 15 residues. The germline gives CDR1 SGHDT, CDR2 YYEEEE. The V gene end was trimmed by 4 bases and the J gene end by 7 bases; junction bases not matched to a gene: 10. The CDR3 DNA reads TGTGCCAGCAGCATCCGGACAGGGTGGTACCAGCCCCAGCATTTT. It encodes CASSIRTGWYQPQHF. Full variable domain (remainder filled in from reference TRBV5-6 and TRBJ1-5): DAGVTQSPTHLIKTRGQQVTLRCSPKSGHDTVSWYQQALGQGPQFIFQYYEEEERQRGNFPDRFSGHQFPNYSSELNVNALLLGDSALYLCASSIRTGWYQPQHFGDGTRLSIL.

The chain has TRBV9 and TRBJ1-6, with 10 bases matching TRBD1. The CDR3 covers 16 residues. V lost 1 base to trimming and J lost 10 bases; unmatched junction nucleotides: 8. Germline CDR1 and CDR2: SGDLS and YYNGEE. The CDR3 region has the DNA TGTGCCAGCAGCGTAATGTCGACAGGGGGCAGGTCACCCCTCCACTTT. Translating it yields CASSVMSTGGRSPLHF.

The chain links TRBV27 to TRBJ1-1; possibly TRBD1 for D (5 bases). V was shortened by 1 base and J by 5 bases, with 8 bases between the two germline ends. Germline V lookup: CDR1 MNHEY, CDR2 SMNVEV (reference sequence). This CDR3 has 13 residues. The CDR3 sequence: CASSLWGRTEAFF. The CDR3 bases are TGTGCCAGCAGTTTATGGGGGAGGACTGAAGCTTTCTTT.

CDR3 DNA sequence: TGTGCCAGCTCACCTACAGGGCTTCAAGAGACCCAGTACTTC. It is translated as CASSPTGLQETQYF. The genes are TRBV18 and TRBJ2-5; TRBD1 might be the D (6 bases). V lost 3 bases and J lost 2, with 10 bases in between. The CDR3 has 14 amino acids. Germline V gives CDR1 KGHSH, CDR2 LQKENI.

The chain employs TRBV29-1 and TRBJ2-4, with 7 positions matching TRBD2. V trimming: 3 bases; J trimming: 6 bases; junction bases outside the gene matches: 14. Germline CDR1 and CDR2: SQVTM and ANQGSEA. CDR3 size: 16 residues. The CDR3 DNA reads as TGCAGCGTTGACCTCTGGGGGGGGGAAAGAAGAAACATTCAGTACTTC. This translates into CSVDLWGGERRNIQYF.

This sequence joins TRBV5-5 and TRBJ2-5; D possibly corresponds to TRBD2 (5 bases). Trimming removed 0 bases from V and 4 bases from J, with 13 bases in between. Per the germline V gene, CDR1 is SGHKS and CDR2 is YYEKEE (reference sequence). The CDR3 loop spans 15 amino acids. CDR3 amino acids: CASSLDTGNSETQYF. DNA of the CDR3: TGTGCCAGCAGCTTGGATACGGGGAACTCAGAGACCCAGTACTTC.

The chain recombines TRBV11-2 with TRBJ1-3; no clear D gene. The V end lost 3 bases, the J end lost 0 bases, and 12 bases lay between the germline ends. Germline CDR1 is SGHAT and CDR2 is FQNNGV. The CDR3 has 16 residues. The CDR3 DNA reads TGTGCCAGCAGCTTCGGTGTGGGCTCCTCTGGAAACACCATATATTTT. Its protein is CASSFGVGSSGNTIYF.

The CDR3 DNA sequence: TGTGCCAGCAGTGGAGGGACAGGTAGCGTCCGACTCGATGGCTACACCTTC. Translation: CASSGGTGSVRLDGYTF. The chain carries TRBV25-1 and TRBJ1-2; TRBD1 agrees at 8 bases. Germline trimming cut 4 bases from V and 6 bases from J; bases unmatched to any gene: 16. Germline CDR1 reads MGHDK; CDR2 reads SYGVNS. This CDR3 is 17 amino acids long.